Below, 15 T cell receptor beta chains from the same sample are listed, as sequenced in a study of spatial heterogeneity in lung cancer (dated by TCRdb to 2018 to 2020). This specimen's time point label, per the study, means: sample taken at primary tumor resection. Whole RNA extracted from tumor and nontumor lung tissue, or from cryopreserved PBMC samples, was used for TCR sequencing without cell sorting. The library was generated by 5' RACE. Sequencing used a NextSeq 500. The public reads were quality trimmed at Q25 with fastp and then assembled into clones with MiXCR by TCRdb, keeping productive beta chains. Each entry is one CDR3 protein sequence, shown with its most common DNA and genes. Here the sample has 10,000 to 15,000 distinct CDR3 sequences; 14% occur a single time. The ten largest clones represent approximately 35% of the sample. The sample consisted of PBMCs, taken at surgery. Receptors originate from a male donor with early-stage non-small cell lung cancer.

This clonotype was counted many times. The chain uses TRBV7-9 and TRBJ1-1, with D uncertain. CDR3 length: 12 residues. In germline, CDR1 is SEHNR, CDR2 FQNEAQ (reference sequence). Trimming stripped 4 bases from V and 11 bases from J, with 14 bases between. CDR3 protein: CASSSDGKEAFF. CDR3 sequence (DNA): TGTGCCAGCAGCTCGGACGGTAAGGAGGCTTTCTTT.

V usage is TRBV10-3 and J usage is TRBJ1-2; no firm D call. This CDR3 spans 14 amino acids. V shed 4 bases and J shed 3 bases, with 12 bases lying between them. Looked up from germline, CDR1 is ENHRY and CDR2 is SYGVKD. DNA of the CDR3: TGTGCCATCAGTGGATACAGAGGCGACTATGGCTACACCTTC. Amino acids: CAISGYRGDYGYTF.

This clonotype was counted many times. The chain uses TRBV27 and TRBJ1-4, with D possibly matching TRBD1 (6 bases). The V end was cut by 5 bases, the J end by 4 bases, with 17 bases between. The CDR3 loop spans 16 amino acids. From germline, CDR1 is MNHEY and CDR2 SMNVEV (reference sequence). This CDR3 reads CASSGRLDSNNEKLFF. The DNA of the CDR3 is TGTGCCAGCAGTGGGAGACTGGACAGCAATAATGAAAAACTGTTTTTT.

This clonotype was detected many times. V usage is TRBV3-1 and J usage is TRBJ2-7; D is unclear. The germline gives CDR1 LGHDT, CDR2 YNNKEL (reference sequence). This CDR3 comprises 11 residues. V lost 3 bases to trimming and J lost 3 bases, with 3 bases between them. The DNA of the CDR3 is TGTGCCAGCAGCCATAGCTACGAGCAGTACTTC. This encodes CASSHSYEQYF.

The chain carries TRBV7-2 and TRBJ2-3; D is unresolved. Germline V CDR1 and CDR2: SGHTA, FQGNSA. V was cut by 7 bases and J by 2 bases, with 7 bases left in between. The CDR3 length is 12 residues. CDR3 nucleotide sequence: TGTGCCAGCAACCTAGTCACAGATACGCAGTATTTT. This translates into CASNLVTDTQYF.

This clonotype was found many times. CDR3 sequence reads: CASSESLEAELFF. For the CDR3, the DNA is TGCGCCAGCAGTGAGTCACTGGAGGCCGAGCTGTTTTTT. The chain carries TRBV10-1 and TRBJ2-2, with a possible D match to TRBD2 (5 bases). Germline V gene data show CDR1 as WNHNN and CDR2 as SYGVQD (reference sequence). The CDR3 runs 13 residues. V was cut by 0 bases and J by 11 bases, with 10 bases left in between.

V gene TRBV27 combines with J gene TRBJ2-4; D assignment may be TRBD1 or TRBD2 (6 bases each). The germline V gene has CDR1 MNHEY and CDR2 SMNVEV (reference sequence). This CDR3 spans 15 amino acids. V was cut by 0 bases and J by 6 bases, with 12 bases left in between. The CDR3 spells CASSLSGGKSNIQYF. Here the CDR3 DNA reads TGTGCCAGCAGTTTATCAGGGGGGAAATCAAACATTCAGTACTTC.

This clonotype was picked up a small number of times. The chain is built from TRBV10-3 and TRBJ2-1, with 9 bases that match TRBD1. Germline V CDR1 and CDR2: ENHRY, SYGVKD. The trim removed 2 bases at V and 2 bases at J, leaving 4 bases unmatched. The CDR3 totals 16 residues. The CDR3 DNA is TGTGCCATCAGTGAGCCGGGGACAGGGCCCTACAATGAGCAGTTCTTC. It encodes CAISEPGTGPYNEQFF.

J is TRBJ2-2 and V is TRBV7-3, with D perhaps assigned TRBD1 or TRBD2 (6 bases each). CDR3 length equals 16 residues. Per the germline V gene, CDR1 is SGHTA and CDR2 is FQGTGA. V gave up 1 base and J gave up 6 bases, with 15 bases separating them. CDR3 nucleotides: TGTGCCAGCAGCTTAAGTTTCTCGAGGGGGGCCGGGGAGCTGTTTTTT. Amino acid sequence: CASSLSFSRGAGELFF.

This chain links TRBV29-1 with TRBJ2-1; D is perhaps TRBD1 (5 bases). The CDR3 has 15 amino acids. Per the germline V gene, CDR1 is SQVTM and CDR2 is ANQGSEA. Deletions cut 6 bases from V and 0 bases from J, with 15 bases between. CDR3 sequence: CSVGQGPSSYNEQFF. The CDR3 nucleotides are TGCAGCGTCGGGCAGGGCCCCAGCTCCTACAATGAGCAGTTCTTC.

V gene TRBV5-6 combines with J gene TRBJ1-1; D gene unclear. Germline assignment: CDR1 SGHDT and CDR2 YYEEEE. The CDR3 covers 14 residues. V was clipped by 0 bases and J by 1 base, with 7 bases between them. The CDR3: CASSLGVQNTEAFF. The CDR3 region has the DNA TGTGCCAGCAGCTTGGGGGTACAGAACACTGAAGCTTTCTTT.

For the CDR3, the DNA is TGTGCCAGCAGCTTACCGCACAGCCTCTACGAGCAGTACTTC. The encoded protein is CASSLPHSLYEQYF. The V and J genes are TRBV7-2 and TRBJ2-7, with D hard to call. This CDR3 has 14 amino acids. Trimming shortened V by 2 bases and J by 3 bases, and 11 bases separated the two germline ends. Germline values: CDR1 SGHTA, CDR2 FQGNSA.

The rearrangement joins TRBV5-4 to TRBJ2-1, with D unclear. The CDR3 is 16 residues long. Germline V lookup: CDR1 SGHNT, CDR2 YYREEE (reference sequence). V lost 7 bases to trimming and J lost 2 bases, with 19 bases between them. This chain's CDR3 is CASSPRFETTYNEQFF. The DNA of the CDR3 is TGTGCCAGCTCACCTCGTTTTGAGACCACCTACAATGAGCAGTTCTTC.

The gene calls are TRBV2 and TRBJ2-7; 8 positions agree with TRBD1. With 2 bases clipped from V and 2 bases from J, the junction kept 5 bases outside the gene matches. The CDR3 contains 15 residues. Germline values: CDR1 SNHLY, CDR2 FYNNEI. The CDR3 region is CASSELGRGPYEQYF. CDR3 bases: TGTGCCAGCAGTGAACTGGGCAGGGGGCCCTACGAGCAGTACTTC.

This clonotype turned up a few times. This CDR3 is CASSSLRGLGDTQYF. The CDR3 nucleotides read TGTGCCAGCAGCTCTCTCAGGGGGCTGGGAGATACGCAGTATTTT. The chain employs TRBV11-2 and TRBJ2-3, with TRBD1 identical over 8 bases. Germline V gene sequence: CDR1 SGHAT, CDR2 FQNNGV. CDR3 length: 15 amino acids. The V and J ends lost 4 bases and 5 bases, in that order; junction bases with no gene match: 8.